A selection of T cell receptor beta chains follows, all from one sample in a study of control samples from healthy donors and cancer patients. The assay was immunoSEQ multiplex PCR, and TCRdb's table has in-frame clones only and misses some. The sample lists just under 100,000 clones; over 85% were seen once. Sequencing was performed on blood. Receptor source: a man younger than 35 in good health. CDR3s include the opening cysteine and the closing phenylalanine or tryptophan. The D gene is left open where the match is weak. Clone size is stated in some rows and not others, as once, few, many or a class when expanded.

j_call | clone_size | cdr3_length | d_call | v_call | cdr3_aa | cdr3_nt
TRBJ2-7 | - | 15 | - | TRBV3-1/TRBV3-2 | CASSPDLPRSYEQYF | TGTGCCAGCAGCCCGGACTTGCCGCGCTCCTACGAGCAGTACTTC
TRBJ1-1 | - | 18 | TRBD1 | TRBV19 | CASSIGHRGATDEAEAFF | TGTGCCAGTAGTATTGGACACAGGGGGGCTACAGATGAGGCTGAAGCTTTCTTT
TRBJ2-1 | - | 14 | - | TRBV7-8 | CASRASASYNEQFF | TGTGCCAGCAGGGCTAGCGCCTCCTACAATGAGCAGTTCTTC
TRBJ2-3 | - | 13 | - | TRBV27 | CASSPSFTDTQYF | TGTGCCAGCAGTCCCTCATTCACAGATACGCAGTATTTT
TRBJ1-2 | - | 16 | - | TRBV27 | CASSLYGRGTGYGYTF | TGTGCCAGCAGTTTATACGGCCGCGGCACCGGCTATGGCTACACCTTC
TRBJ2-1 | few | 14 | - | TRBV5-6 | CASSLDLEINEQFF | TGTGCCAGCAGCTTGGACTTGGAAATCAATGAGCAGTTCTTC
TRBJ1-1 | - | 12 | TRBD1 | TRBV5-8 | CASSLGGQEAFF | TGTGCCAGCAGCTTGGGGGGACAGGAAGCTTTCTTT
TRBJ1-1 | - | 13 | - | TRBV5-1 | CASSLGGNDEAFF | TGCGCCAGCAGCTTGGGGGGAAACGACGAAGCTTTCTTT
TRBJ1-2 | - | 20 | - | TRBV13 | CASSSYGASKGAEVNYGYTF | TGTGCCAGCAGCTCTTACGGAGCTTCTAAGGGCGCGGAGGTAAACTATGGCTACACCTTC
TRBJ1-6 | - | 15 | - | TRBV3-1/TRBV3-2 | CASSQDRDAIEPLHF | TGTGCCAGCAGCCAAGACCGGGACGCAATAGAACCCCTCCACTTT
TRBJ1-6 | - | 16 | TRBD1 | TRBV4-1 | CASSSTGGASNSPLHF | TGCGCCAGCAGCTCGACAGGGGGCGCCTCGAATTCACCCCTCCACTTT
TRBJ2-3 | - | 15 | TRBD1 | TRBV7-6 | CASSQQLDGTGRQYF | TGTGCCAGCAGCCAACAATTGGACGGGACAGGTCGGCAGTATTTT
TRBJ1-6 | - | 13 | - | TRBV25-1 | CASRGTYNSPLHF | TGTGCCAGCAGGGGAACCTATAATTCACCCCTCCACTTT
TRBJ2-6 | few | 16 | - | TRBV18 | CASSPYQSSGANVLTF | TGTGCCAGCTCACCATATCAAAGCTCTGGGGCCAACGTCCTGACTTTC
TRBJ1-3 | once | 15 | - | TRBV6-5 | CASSYRESSGNTIYF | TGTGCCAGCAGTTACAGGGAGAGCTCTGGAAACACCATATATTTT
TRBJ1-5 | - | 15 | - | TRBV30 | CAWSVGQDFNQPQHF | TGTGCCTGGAGTGTAGGGCAGGACTTCAATCAGCCCCAGCATTTT
TRBJ1-6 | - | 16 | TRBD1 | TRBV2 | CASSASAGGTGSPLHF | TGTGCCAGCAGTGCGTCGGCAGGGGGCACTGGTTCACCCCTCCACTTT
TRBJ2-7 | - | 18 | TRBD1 | TRBV4-1 | CASSQIIPGQGLTYEQYF | TGCGCCAGCAGCCAAATTATACCGGGACAGGGACTTACCTACGAGCAGTACTTC
TRBJ2-2 | - | 17 | - | TRBV9 | CASSSAVLRGRTGELFF | TGTGCCAGCAGCAGCGCGGTTCTCCGAGGACGGACCGGGGAGCTGTTTTTT
TRBJ1-1 | - | 17 | - | TRBV5-6 | CASSLVFVSGKNTEAFF | TGTGCCAGCAGCTTGGTATTTGTGTCAGGGAAGAACACTGAAGCTTTCTTT
TRBJ2-2 | - | 14 | - | TRBV18 | CASSLGHGSGELFF | TGTGCCAGCTCACTCGGACATGGCAGCGGGGAGCTGTTTTTT
TRBJ2-2 | - | 15 | TRBD1 | TRBV4-3 | CASSPGTGYTGELFF | TGCGCCAGCAGCCCTGGGACAGGGTACACCGGGGAGCTGTTTTTT
TRBJ1-4 | - | 16 | - | TRBV25-1 | CASSDPRWGGNEKLFF | TGTGCCAGCAGTGACCCCCGATGGGGGGGTAATGAAAAACTGTTTTTT
TRBJ1-1 | - | 13 | - | TRBV5-4 | CASSLGQVTEAFF | TGTGCCAGCAGCTTGGGGCAGGTCACTGAAGCTTTCTTT
TRBJ1-2 | - | 16 | - | TRBV18 | CASSPRNGNPGEGYTF | TGTGCCAGCTCACCACGGAACGGGAACCCGGGCGAGGGCTACACCTTC
TRBJ1-6 | - | 13 | - | TRBV27 | CASRGGVDSPLHF | TGTGCCAGCAGGGGGGGGGTGGATTCACCCCTCCACTTT
TRBJ1-1 | - | 16 | TRBD1 | TRBV5-4 | CASSPGQGIRAGEAFF | TGTGCCAGCAGCCCGGGACAGGGAATAAGAGCGGGTGAAGCTTTCTTT
TRBJ1-6 | - | 14 | TRBD1 | TRBV5-4 | CASSLGQGNSPLHF | TGTGCCAGCAGCTTGGGACAGGGAAATTCACCCCTCCACTTT
TRBJ1-5 | - | 13 | - | TRBV10-3 | CAIRDGGNQPQHF | TGTGCCATCAGGGATGGGGGCAATCAGCCCCAGCATTTT